A single sample gave rise to the 8 T cell receptor beta chains below, sequenced in a study of neurological immune-mediated disorders. Time point described: longitudinal time-point 1 (baseline). TCRdb ran MiXCR on the 5' RACE reads and lists one entry per CDR3 protein. The table lists tens of thousands of distinct CDR3 sequences, about 10% of them singletons. The source material was PBMCs. These receptors originate from a male donor with HTLV-1-associated myelopathy (HAM/TSP).

Ten or more counts support this clonotype. The rearrangement links TRBV6-6 to TRBJ2-3; 9 bases match TRBD2. This CDR3 is 20 amino acids long. Unmatched junction bases numbered 15, after V lost 2 bases and J lost 0 bases. The germline CDR1 and CDR2 sequences are MNHNY and SVGAGI (reference sequence). This CDR3 reads CASSYPRLAGQITSTDTQYF. The CDR3 nucleotides read TGTGCCAGCAGTTACCCCCGTCTAGCGGGGCAAATTACTAGCACAGATACGCAGTATTTT.

This clonotype was observed a handful of times. This chain uses TRBV11-2 with TRBJ2-7; possible D gene TRBD2, 6 bases. The CDR3 is 14 amino acids. CDR1 SGHAT and CDR2 FQNNGV come from the germline V gene. The ends were cut back, 2 bases at V and 3 bases at J, with 11 bases in the middle. This CDR3 is CASSLMEGSYEQYF. The CDR3 DNA follows: TGTGCCAGCAGCTTAATGGAGGGGAGCTACGAGCAGTACTTC.

Regarding this clonotype: A junction boundary mismatches the germline segment, possibly from a read error. The chain couples TRBV18 to TRBJ1-4, with D perhaps TRBD1 (6 bases). The CDR3 sequence is 15 residues long. Germline CDR1 KGHSH, CDR2 LQKENI. The CDR3 DNA is TGTGTCAGCTCACCACCAACGGGGGCGAGGGAAAAACTGTTTTTT. This gives the protein CVSSPPTGAREKLFF.

This clonotype was found many times. The chain employs TRBV9 and TRBJ2-3; 8 positions match TRBD2. Germline-derived CDR1 and CDR2 are SGDLS and YYNGEE. The ends lost 4 bases at V and 5 bases at J; junction bases unmatched: 12. CDR3 size: 16 residues. The CDR3 region is CASSPLRSGGGDTQYF. DNA for the CDR3: TGTGCCAGCAGCCCCCTTCGCAGCGGGGGTGGAGATACGCAGTATTTT. The full variable domain, rest sourced from reference TRBV9 and TRBJ2-3, is DSGVTQTPKHLITATGQRVTLRCSPRSGDLSVYWYQQSLDQGLQFLIQYYNGEERAKGNILERFSAQQFPDLHSELNLSSLELGDSALYFCASSPLRSGGGDTQYFGPGTRLTVL.

The table lists this clonotype with many counts. This chain connects TRBV28 to TRBJ2-7; 10 bases agree with TRBD1. The CDR3 runs 13 residues. Germline V gene lookup returns CDR1 MDHEN and CDR2 SYDVKM. With 8 bases clipped from V and 7 bases from J, the junction kept 8 bases outside the gene matches. The CDR3 here is CASFRTGGREQYF. For the CDR3, the DNA is TGTGCCAGCTTCCGGACAGGGGGGCGGGAGCAGTACTTC.

The count of this clonotype is one. The chain links TRBV30 to TRBJ2-2; no clear D gene. The CDR3 loop spans 14 amino acids. The V and J ends lost 0 bases and 2 bases respectively, with 7 bases between them. Germline CDR1 reads GTSNPN; CDR2 reads SVGIG (reference sequence). CDR3 amino acids: CAWSVTVNTGELFF. In DNA, the CDR3 is TGTGCCTGGAGTGTAACGGTCAACACCGGGGAGCTGTTTTTT.

This clonotype was seen repeatedly, ten times or more. The chain combines TRBV5-1 with TRBJ2-1; D unclear. Germline V gene data show CDR1 as SGHRS and CDR2 as YFSETQ. Trimming removed 1 base from V and 1 base from J, with 15 bases in between. CDR3 length: 17 residues. CDR3 bases: TGCGCCAGCAGCTTGTTTTCTACCCAGGTATCCTACAATGAGCAGTTCTTC. Translated, it gives CASSLFSTQVSYNEQFF. Supplemented by reference TRBV5-1 and TRBJ2-1, the full variable domain reads KAGVTQTPRYLIKTRGQQVTLSCSPISGHRSVSWYQQTPGQGLQFLFEYFSETQRNKGNFPGRFSGRQFSNSRSEMNVSTLELGDSALYLCASSLFSTQVSYNEQFFGPGTRLTVL.

This clonotype came up many times. The chain couples TRBV10-3 to TRBJ1-5; D unclear. Between the trimmed V and J ends, which lost 4 bases and 3 bases, there was a span of 7 bases. Germline CDR1 ENHRY, CDR2 SYGVKD. CDR3 length equals 13 residues. The CDR3 DNA sequence: TGTGCCATCAGTGTCTATTCCAATCAGCCCCAGCATTTT. Residues: CAISVYSNQPQHF.